This TCR beta chain stems from a study of neurological immune-mediated disorders. Study information: Of the multiple sclerosis patients, roughly 35 in total, roughly 30 were relapsing-remitting and 3 were secondary progressive.

The cDNA was generated by 5'RACE with 10-nucleotide random UMIs. Via MiXCR, TCRdb re-called the 5' RACE reads, giving one row per CDR3 protein. Of about 120,000 distinct CDR3 sequences in the sample, roughly 3.2% were seen once. Preparation of the unsorted libraries drew on 2 million PBMCs stored at -80 C. This clonotype has a count of ten or more. Per germline, CDR1 MNHEY and CDR2 SVGAGI. This CDR3 contains 15 residues. Trimming removed 3 bases at V and 0 bases at J, with 8 bases between. This chain connects TRBV6-5 to TRBJ2-2; no clear D. Specimen: PBMCs. The sequence came from a woman in her thirties with multiple sclerosis. The CDR3 reads CASSYVPANTGELFF. The CDR3 DNA reads as TGTGCCAGCAGTTATGTGCCCGCGAACACCGGGGAGCTGTTTTTT.